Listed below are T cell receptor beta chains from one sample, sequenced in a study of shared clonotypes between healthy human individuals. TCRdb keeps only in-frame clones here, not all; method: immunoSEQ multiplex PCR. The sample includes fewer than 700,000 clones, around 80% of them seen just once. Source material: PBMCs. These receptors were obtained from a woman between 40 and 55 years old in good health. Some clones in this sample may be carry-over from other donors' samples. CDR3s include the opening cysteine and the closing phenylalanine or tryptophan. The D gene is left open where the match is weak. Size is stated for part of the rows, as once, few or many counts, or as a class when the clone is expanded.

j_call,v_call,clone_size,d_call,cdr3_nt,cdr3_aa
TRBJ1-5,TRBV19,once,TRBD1,TGTGCCAGTAGGCCAAAACAGGGGACCTATCAGCCCCAGCATTTT,CASRPKQGTYQPQHF
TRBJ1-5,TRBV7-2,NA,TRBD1,TGTGCCAGCAGCTTTTCCAGGGGGCAGGCTCAGCCCCAGCATTTT,CASSFSRGQAQPQHF
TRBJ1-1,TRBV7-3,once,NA,TGTGCCAGCAGCGGAAGCCCCAGGGTCACTGAAGCTTTCTTT,CASSGSPRVTEAFF
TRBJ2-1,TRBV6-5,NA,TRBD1,TGTGCCAGCAGTATCCGGGACAGTTATAATGAGCAGTTCTTC,CASSIRDSYNEQFF
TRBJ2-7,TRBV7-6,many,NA,TGTGCCAGCAGCTTAGACGACAGGTCAGCCTACGAGCAGTACTTC,CASSLDDRSAYEQYF
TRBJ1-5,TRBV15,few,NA,TGTGCCACCAGCAGGACAGCATATAGCAATCAGCCCCAGCATTTT,CATSRTAYSNQPQHF
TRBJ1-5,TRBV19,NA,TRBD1,TGTGCCACCTCCGGGACAGGGCTGCAGCCCCAGCATTTT,CATSGTGLQPQHF
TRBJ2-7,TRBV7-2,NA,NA,TGTGCCAGCAGCCCCCCAGGGGTGGCCTCCTACGAGCAGTACTTC,CASSPPGVASYEQYF
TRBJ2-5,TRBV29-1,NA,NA,TGCAGCGTTGGGACAGATGGGGAGACCCAGTACTTC,CSVGTDGETQYF
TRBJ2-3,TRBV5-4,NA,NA,TGTGCCAGCAGCTGGGGGGTTCTAGATGATACGCAGTATTTT,CASSWGVLDDTQYF
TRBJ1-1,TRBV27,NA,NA,TGTGCCAGCAGTTTGGTCGACAGAAACACTGAAGCTTTCTTT,CASSLVDRNTEAFF
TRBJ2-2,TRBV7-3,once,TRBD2,TGTGCCAGCAGCTTACGACCTGCGGGAGTTGGTACCGGGGAGCTGTTTTTT,CASSLRPAGVGTGELFF
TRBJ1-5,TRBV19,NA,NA,TGTGCCAGTAGTATCAGCCCGGGGAATCAGCCCCAGCATTTT,CASSISPGNQPQHF
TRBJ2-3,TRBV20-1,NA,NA,TGCAGTGCTAGAGCCCCAGATACGCAGTATTTT,CSARAPDTQYF
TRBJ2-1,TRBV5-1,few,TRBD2,TGCGCCAGCACCCCGGGAGGGGGTTACAATGAGCAGTTCTTC,CASTPGGGYNEQFF
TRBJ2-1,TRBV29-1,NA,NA,TGCAGCGTTGAAAGGGGTTTAGGACGCCAAGACTCCTACAATGAGCAGTTCTTC,CSVERGLGRQDSYNEQFF
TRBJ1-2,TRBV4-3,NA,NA,TGCGCCAGCAGCCAGGGTGACAGGAACTATGGCTACACCTTC,CASSQGDRNYGYTF
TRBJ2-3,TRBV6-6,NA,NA,TGTGCCACCTTACCTGAGGGGAACACAGATACGCAGTATTTT,CATLPEGNTDTQYF
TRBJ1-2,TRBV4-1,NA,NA,TGCGCCAGCAGCCCGAAGGGCGGCATCCCTATTCTTTCCTATGGCTACACCTTC,CASSPKGGIPILSYGYTF
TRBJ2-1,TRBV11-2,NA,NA,TGTGCCAGCAGCTTAGAAATAAGAAATGAGCAGTTCTTC,CASSLEIRNEQFF
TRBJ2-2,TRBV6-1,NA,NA,TGTGCCAGCAGCGGATGGGGTCCGACGACCGGGGAGCTGTTTTTT,CASSGWGPTTGELFF
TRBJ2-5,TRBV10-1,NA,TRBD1,TGCGCCAGCAGTGAGTCCCGGACAGGGAAGGAGACCCAGTACTTC,CASSESRTGKETQYF
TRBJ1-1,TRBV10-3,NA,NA,TGTGCCATCAGTTTTTCGACAGGCGAGGCTGAAGCTTTCTTT,CAISFSTGEAEAFF
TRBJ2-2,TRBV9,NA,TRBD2,TGTGCCAGCAGCGCCCTAGCGGGGCCGAACACCGGGGAGCTGCTTTTT,CASSALAGPNTGELLF
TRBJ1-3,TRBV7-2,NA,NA,TGTGCCAGCAGCTTAGGGGGCAGGACCACTGGAAACACCATATATTTT,CASSLGGRTTGNTIYF
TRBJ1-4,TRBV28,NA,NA,TGTGCCAGCAGTTTAGTGGGGAGTGGTGAAAAACTGTTTTTT,CASSLVGSGEKLFF
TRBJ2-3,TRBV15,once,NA,TGTGCCACCAGCAGAGATCAAGCAGATACGCAGTATTTT,CATSRDQADTQYF
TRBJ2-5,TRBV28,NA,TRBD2,TGTGCCAGCAGTTTACTTCTAGCGGGAGGAGGAGAGACCCAGTACTTC,CASSLLLAGGGETQYF
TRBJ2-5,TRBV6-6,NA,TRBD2,TGTGCCAGCAGTGGCGGGGGGGAGACCCAGTACTTC,CASSGGGETQYF
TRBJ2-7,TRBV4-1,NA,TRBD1,TGCGCCAGCAGCCCTCTGGGACAGGGTAACTACGAGCAGTACTTC,CASSPLGQGNYEQYF
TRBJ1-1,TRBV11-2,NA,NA,TGTGCCAGCAGCGCCCAGGGTCAGGCGAACACTGAAGCTTTCTTT,CASSAQGQANTEAFF
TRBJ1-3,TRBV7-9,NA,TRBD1,TGTGCCAGCAGCACCACCCTGCAGGGGGCGGGAGGAAACACCATATATTTT,CASSTTLQGAGGNTIYF
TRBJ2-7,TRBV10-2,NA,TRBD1,TGCGCCAGCAGGGCCGGGACAGGGCCCTACGAGCAGTACTTC,CASRAGTGPYEQYF
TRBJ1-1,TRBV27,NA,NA,TGTGCCAGCATCGGGGCCCTGAACACTGAAGCTTTCTTT,CASIGALNTEAFF
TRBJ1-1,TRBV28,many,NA,TGTGCCAGCAGTTTATGGGGGGGTAGGATGGCTGAAGCTTTCTTT,CASSLWGGRMAEAFF
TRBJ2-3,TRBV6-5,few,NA,TGTGCCAGCAGGGGGACCAGTTCAGATACGCAGTATTTT,CASRGTSSDTQYF
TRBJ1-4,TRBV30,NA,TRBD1,TGTGCCTGGAGTACCGGGACAGGTTTTGAAAAACTGTTTTTT,CAWSTGTGFEKLFF
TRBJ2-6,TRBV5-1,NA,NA,TGCGCCAGCAGCTCCCAAGGGGCGGTTCTCGGGGCCAACGTCCTGACTTTC,CASSSQGAVLGANVLTF
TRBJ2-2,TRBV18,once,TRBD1,TGTGCCAGCTCACCAACAGGGGAGTTGCCCGGGGAGCTGTTTTTT,CASSPTGELPGELFF
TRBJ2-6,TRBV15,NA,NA,TGTGCCACCAGCAAGCGACAGTGGGCCTCTGGGGCCAACGTCCTGACTTTC,CATSKRQWASGANVLTF
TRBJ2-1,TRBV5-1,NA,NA,TGCGCCAGCACCAGGGAGGGGGCTAGCTCCTACAATGAGCAGTTCTTC,CASTREGASSYNEQFF
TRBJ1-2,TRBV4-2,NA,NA,TGTGCCAGCAGCCAAGATCAGTACGGCTACACCTTC,CASSQDQYGYTF
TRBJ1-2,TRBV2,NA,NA,TGTGCCAGCATGGGATCTAACTATGGCTACACCTTC,CASMGSNYGYTF
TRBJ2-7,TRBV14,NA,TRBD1,TGTGCCAGCAGCCAAGGGGCCCCCTATGACAGGGGGAGCTCCTACGAGCAGTACTTC,CASSQGAPYDRGSSYEQYF
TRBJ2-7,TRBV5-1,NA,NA,TGCGCCAGCAGCTCCTACGAGCAGTACTTC,CASSSYEQYF
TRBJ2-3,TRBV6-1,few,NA,TGTGCCAGCAGTGTGGCCAGGGCGGGCACAGATACGCAGTATTTT,CASSVARAGTDTQYF
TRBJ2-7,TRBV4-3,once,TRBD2,TGCGCCAGCAGCTCAGGACTAGCGGGAGAGGCCTACGAGCAGTACTTC,CASSSGLAGEAYEQYF
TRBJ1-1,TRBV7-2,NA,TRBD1,TGTGCCAGCAGCTTAAACAGGGGAACTGAAGCTTTCTTT,CASSLNRGTEAFF
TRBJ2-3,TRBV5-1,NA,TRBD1,TGCGCCAGCAGCTTGGGACTCTCGACAGGGGGCGACGATACGCAGTATTTT,CASSLGLSTGGDDTQYF
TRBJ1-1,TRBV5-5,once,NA,TGTGCCAGCAGCTTAGGGGTGACTGAAGCTTTCTTT,CASSLGVTEAFF
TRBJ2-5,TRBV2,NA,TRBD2,TGTGCCAGCACCGACGGGGGGGAGACCCAGTACTTC,CASTDGGETQYF
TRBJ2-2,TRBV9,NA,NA,TGTGCCAGCAGCGCCGGTCGGGCCAACACCGGGGAGCTGTTTTTT,CASSAGRANTGELFF
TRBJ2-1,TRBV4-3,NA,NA,TGCGCCAGCAGCCTCAACTGGGAACACATCGATGAGCAGTTCTTC,CASSLNWEHIDEQFF
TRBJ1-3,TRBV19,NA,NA,TGTGCCAGCTCTAGAGCAGGGGCACTTCGAAACACCATATATTTT,CASSRAGALRNTIYF
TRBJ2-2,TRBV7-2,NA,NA,TGTGCCAGCAGCTTAGCGATGGGCACCGGGGAGCTGTTTTTT,CASSLAMGTGELFF